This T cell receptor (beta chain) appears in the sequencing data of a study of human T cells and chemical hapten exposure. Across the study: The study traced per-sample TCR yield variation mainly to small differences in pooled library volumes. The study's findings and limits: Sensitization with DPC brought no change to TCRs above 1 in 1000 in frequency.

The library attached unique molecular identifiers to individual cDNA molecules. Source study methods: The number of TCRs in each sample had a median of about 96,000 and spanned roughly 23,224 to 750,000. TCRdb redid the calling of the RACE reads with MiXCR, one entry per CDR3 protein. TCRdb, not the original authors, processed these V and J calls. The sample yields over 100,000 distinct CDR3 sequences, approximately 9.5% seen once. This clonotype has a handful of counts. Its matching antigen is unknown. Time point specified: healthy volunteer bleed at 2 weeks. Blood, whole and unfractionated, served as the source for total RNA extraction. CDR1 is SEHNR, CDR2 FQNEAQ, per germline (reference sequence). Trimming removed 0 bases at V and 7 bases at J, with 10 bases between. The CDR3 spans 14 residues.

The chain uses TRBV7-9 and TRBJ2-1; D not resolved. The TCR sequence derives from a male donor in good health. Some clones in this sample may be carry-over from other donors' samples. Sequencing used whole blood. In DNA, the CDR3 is TGTGCCAGCAGCTTAGCCGTCTTGACAAATGAGCAGTTCTTC. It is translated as CASSLAVLTNEQFF.